This TCR beta chain was identified in a study of blood T cells in healthy people across ages. Across the whole study: Capturing about one barcoded beta molecule per two T cells was achieved by template switching.

Study-wide findings and caveats: For the donors, CMV status was unknown and possibly confounded expanded clonotype changes.

A sample-barcoded 5' primer and a J-beta primer mix were used in a second PCR of roughly 7 to 11 cycles. Researchers report that a template-switch adaptor with 12 random nucleotides tagged each cDNA molecule. TCRdb used MiXCR to reprocess the 5' RACE reads, holding one entry per CDR3 protein. The sample includes approximately 1.5 million distinct CDR3 sequences, about 31% of them seen just once. The CDR3 totals 19 residues. Germline trimming cut 3 bases from V and 3 bases from J; bases unmatched to any gene: 16. CDR1 is KGHSH and CDR2 is LQKENI in the germline V gene. As concerns this clonotype: The antigen is not known.

The sequencing input was blood. V gene TRBV18 combines with J gene TRBJ2-3; 9 bases are shared with TRBD2. The clonotype originates from a woman under 40 in good health. As DNA, the CDR3 is TGTGCCAGCTCACCGAAGGGCCTAATAGCGGGAGAGACTACAGATACGCAGTATTTT. Translated, it gives CASSPKGLIAGETTDTQYF.